This is a list of T cell receptor beta chains from one sample in a study of response to subunit inactivated influenza vaccine. TCRdb ran MiXCR on the RT-PCR reads and lists one entry per CDR3 protein. The sample carries around 500,000 distinct CDR3 sequences, roughly 9.8% recorded once. The sample consisted of PBMCs from blood, taken about 40 days after vaccination. These receptors came from a man aged 50 to 60 who received an inactivated influenza vaccine. CDR3s include the opening cysteine and the closing phenylalanine or tryptophan. D genes are given only for firm matches. Not all rows give a size; the values are once, few, many and, for expanded clones, a class.

V,D,size,J,DNA,CDR3
TRBV4-2,.,few,TRBJ2-3,TGTGCCAGCAGCCAAGTGGACAGTGACACAGATACGCAGTATTTT,CASSQVDSDTDTQYF
TRBV4-1,TRBD1,.,TRBJ2-7,TGCGCCAGCAGCCAAGAACACAGGGGGTACGAGCAGTACTTC,CASSQEHRGYEQYF
TRBV5-1,TRBD1,.,TRBJ2-7,TGCGCCAGCAGAACCGGGACAGGAGACTACGAGCAGTACTTC,CASRTGTGDYEQYF
TRBV24-1,TRBD2,many,TRBJ2-3,TGTGCCACCAGTGATGTAGCGGGGGGCACAGATACGCAGTATTTT,CATSDVAGGTDTQYF
TRBV5-1,TRBD1,few,TRBJ2-7,TGCGCCAGCACGGGGGGACAGGGTCCCTACGAGCAGTACTTC,CASTGGQGPYEQYF
TRBV5-5,.,.,TRBJ2-7,TGTGCCAGCAGCTTGGAGGGGATCTACGAGCAGTACTTC,CASSLEGIYEQYF
TRBV6-1,.,few,TRBJ1-1,TGTGCCAGCAGTGAAAGTCTGGGGTTGGAAGCTTTCTTT,CASSESLGLEAFF
TRBV7-8,.,.,TRBJ1-1,TGTGCCAGCAGCTTAGGGACACTCTACACTGAAGCTTTCTTT,CASSLGTLYTEAFF
TRBV12-3/TRBV12-4,.,many,TRBJ2-2,TGTGCCAGCAGTCCCCAGGAAAACACCGGGGAGCTGTTTTTT,CASSPQENTGELFF
TRBV12-3/TRBV12-4,TRBD1,many,TRBJ2-5,TGTGCCAGCAGCCGAGGACAGGGGAACCAAGAGACCCAGTACTTC,CASSRGQGNQETQYF
TRBV5-1,TRBD1,few,TRBJ2-7,TGCGCCAGCAGCTTGGGGACAGGGTCGGTTGGCTACGAGCAGTACTTC,CASSLGTGSVGYEQYF
TRBV5-1,.,few,TRBJ2-4,TGCGCCAGCAGCTTAAATGGGGCCAAAAACATTCAGTACTTC,CASSLNGAKNIQYF
TRBV5-4,.,.,TRBJ1-6,TGTGCCAGCAGCGAAGGGGGGTTAGGATCACCCCTCCACTTT,CASSEGGLGSPLHF
TRBV7-2,.,.,TRBJ2-3,TGTGCCAGCAGCGATGACATCGCCTATACGCAGTATTTT,CASSDDIAYTQYF
TRBV6-1,.,many,TRBJ2-7,TGTGCCAGCCGGGACGGATTTTTAGTCCCTTTCTACGAGCAGTACTTC,CASRDGFLVPFYEQYF
TRBV11-2,TRBD1,few,TRBJ2-3,TGTGCCAGCAGCTCGACCCCCGGGACAGGGTCGACAGATACGCAGTATTTT,CASSSTPGTGSTDTQYF
TRBV4-2,TRBD1,many,TRBJ1-6,TGTGCCAGCAGCCAAGAATATTGGACAGGGGAGAATTCACCCCTCCACTTT,CASSQEYWTGENSPLHF
TRBV7-2,.,many,TRBJ2-7,TGTGCCAGCAGCTTGGGGACCTACGAGCAGTACTTC,CASSLGTYEQYF
TRBV3-1,.,many,TRBJ1-2,TGTGCCAGCAGCCAAGAAATCCGCGGCTATGGCTACACCTTC,CASSQEIRGYGYTF
TRBV28,TRBD1,few,TRBJ2-1,TGTGCCAGCAGCCACAGGGGTAACTACAATGAGCAGTTCTTC,CASSHRGNYNEQFF
TRBV5-1,.,few,TRBJ2-2,TGCGCCAGCAGCCGCGGGACTGAAAACACCGGGGAGCTGTTTTTT,CASSRGTENTGELFF
TRBV24-1,.,few,TRBJ2-2,TGTGCCACCAGTGATTTTGTTGGCGGGGCAAACACCGGGGAGCTGTTTTTT,CATSDFVGGANTGELFF
TRBV5-1,TRBD1,.,TRBJ1-1,TGCGCCAGCAGCTTAAAGGGACAGGGAATGAACACTGAAGCTTTCTTT,CASSLKGQGMNTEAFF
TRBV7-9,.,many,TRBJ2-2,TGTGCCAGCAACCAACCCGGACGGAACACCGGGGAGCTGTTTTTT,CASNQPGRNTGELFF
TRBV4-2,TRBD2,few,TRBJ2-3,TGTGCCAGCAGCCAAGATAAACGGGGGGGCACAGATACGCAGTATTTT,CASSQDKRGGTDTQYF
TRBV6-2/TRBV6-3,TRBD1,few,TRBJ2-4,TGTGCCAGCAGTAGCATCCCCGGGACAGTAAAAAACATTCAGTACTTC,CASSSIPGTVKNIQYF
TRBV29-1,.,many,TRBJ2-3,TGCAGCGTTGCGGTCTCATTATCACGAGATACGCAGTATTTT,CSVAVSLSRDTQYF
TRBV7-2,.,few,TRBJ2-3,TGTGCCAGCAGCTTAAGGACTATCACAGATACGCAGTATTTT,CASSLRTITDTQYF
TRBV20-1,.,few,TRBJ2-1,TGCAGTGCAACCGAGGGCCTTAGCTCCTACAATGAGCAGTTCTTC,CSATEGLSSYNEQFF
TRBV7-2,.,.,TRBJ2-1,TGTGCCAGCAGCTTACAGGAGTACCTTTACAATGAGCAGTTCTTC,CASSLQEYLYNEQFF
TRBV7-8,TRBD1,few,TRBJ2-7,TGTGCCAGCAGCGTAGAAGGGGGCAGGTACGAGCAGTACTTC,CASSVEGGRYEQYF
TRBV6-5,.,few,TRBJ2-7,TGTGCCAGCAGTTACGCACACGCCTACGAGCAGTACTTC,CASSYAHAYEQYF
TRBV5-5,.,.,TRBJ2-2,TGTGCCAGCAGCTTGGTAGTTTGGTCCGGGGAGCTGTTTTTT,CASSLVVWSGELFF
TRBV6-5,.,.,TRBJ2-1,TGTGCCAGCAGTTATGGAGGGGGCAGGCAGTTCTTC,CASSYGGGRQFF
TRBV10-3,TRBD1,.,TRBJ2-3,TGTGCCATCAGGACAGGGGCTCGCACAGATACGCAGTATTTT,CAIRTGARTDTQYF
TRBV6-2/TRBV6-3,.,.,TRBJ2-3,TGTGCCAGCAGCGACAACCCCCTACTCACAGATACGCAGTATTTT,CASSDNPLLTDTQYF
TRBV18,.,.,TRBJ2-1,TGTGCCAGCTCACGGATCTCCGGGACGGCAAATGAGCAGTTCTTC,CASSRISGTANEQFF
TRBV27,.,.,TRBJ2-7,TGTGCCAGCAGTTCAATGACAGGGAGGTACGAGCAGTACTTC,CASSSMTGRYEQYF
TRBV12-3/TRBV12-4,TRBD1,.,TRBJ1-2,TGTGCCAGCAGTGGACAGGTCCCCTCGTATGGCTACACCTTC,CASSGQVPSYGYTF
TRBV4-1,.,few,TRBJ1-3,TGCGCCAGCAGCCACCTCCTAGCTTTCTCTGGAAACACCATATATTTT,CASSHLLAFSGNTIYF
TRBV4-3,TRBD1,many,TRBJ2-5,TGCGCCAGCAGCCAAGATAAGACAGGGGGGGAGACCCAGTACTTC,CASSQDKTGGETQYF
TRBV5-1,.,.,TRBJ1-2,TGCGCCAGCAGCTTGGGTAACAGACTCTATGGCTACACCTTC,CASSLGNRLYGYTF
TRBV11-2,TRBD1,once,TRBJ2-5,TGTGCCAGCAGCTTAGTCTTTTCAGGGGGCCAAGAGACCCAGTACTTC,CASSLVFSGGQETQYF
TRBV5-1,TRBD1,many,TRBJ2-7,TGCGCCAGCAGCCTAGGACAGGCACAATACGAGCAGTACTTC,CASSLGQAQYEQYF
TRBV6-2/TRBV6-3,TRBD2,.,TRBJ2-1,TGTGCCACCCAGGGCCCGGGACTAGCGGACAATGAGCAGTTCTTC,CATQGPGLADNEQFF
TRBV27,.,few,TRBJ2-1,TGTGCCAGCAGTTTCGGGTTTCAGAATGAGCAGTTCTTC,CASSFGFQNEQFF
TRBV28,.,few,TRBJ2-3,TGTGCCAGCAGTTTATTAACCGGTACGCAGTATTTT,CASSLLTGTQYF
TRBV5-1,.,many,TRBJ2-7,TGCGCCAGCAGCTTGGATCCCTCCTACGAGCAGTACTTC,CASSLDPSYEQYF
TRBV7-8,.,many,TRBJ2-1,TGTGCCAGCAGCTTGGCCGGGACCAACAATGAGCAGTTCTTC,CASSLAGTNNEQFF
TRBV18,TRBD1,few,TRBJ1-5,TGTGCCAGCTCAGCACGAACAGGGGACGGCAATCAGCCCCAGCATTTT,CASSARTGDGNQPQHF
TRBV2,TRBD2,few,TRBJ2-2,TGTGCCTTCTGTTTTGGGCTAGCGGGATCGTCAGACACCGGGGAGCTGTTTTTT,CAFCFGLAGSSDTGELFF
TRBV4-3,TRBD1,.,TRBJ2-7,TGCGCCAGCAGCCAAGATGAGACAGGGGCGAGCTACGAGCAGTACTTC,CASSQDETGASYEQYF
TRBV12-3/TRBV12-4,TRBD2,many,TRBJ2-3,TGTGCCAGCAGATACGAGACTAGCGGGGCTTCAGATACGCAGTATTTT,CASRYETSGASDTQYF
TRBV7-9,TRBD2,few,TRBJ2-3,TGTGCCAGCAGCTCTAGCGGGGGGTACACAGATACGCAGTATTTT,CASSSSGGYTDTQYF
TRBV7-2,.,few,TRBJ1-2,TGTGCCAGTGACAGACAGGACAACTATGGCTACACCTTC,CASDRQDNYGYTF
TRBV5-1,TRBD2,many,TRBJ2-7,TGCGCCAGCAGCGCAGGACTAGCGGGAGGATCCTACGAGCAGTACTTC,CASSAGLAGGSYEQYF
TRBV29-1,.,.,TRBJ2-7,TGCAGCGTTTATATCAGGGGAAGGTACGAGCAGTACTTC,CSVYIRGRYEQYF
TRBV20-1,.,few,TRBJ2-3,TGCAGTGCTAGATGGGGGCCCCCGCAGTATTTT,CSARWGPPQYF
TRBV28,.,few,TRBJ2-1,TGTGCCAGCCACGAGCGGGACAACAATGAGCAGTTCTTC,CASHERDNNEQFF